Below, 15 T cell receptor beta chains from the same sample are listed, as sequenced in a study of brain metastases from non-small cell lung cancer. Here immunoSEQ multiplex PCR was the method, and the copy in TCRdb shows in-frame clones only, minus some. The table has several hundred clones, 70% to 90% seen once. Specimen: primary lung tumor tissue. These receptors were obtained from a donor over 35 with non-small cell lung cancer.

The chain recombines TRBV4-1 with TRBJ2-1, with 9 bases identical to TRBD1. The germline CDR1 and CDR2 sequences are MGHRA and YSYEKL. The CDR3 consists of 17 residues. The ends lost 3 bases at V and 6 bases at J; junction bases unmatched: 12. The CDR3 DNA reads as TGCGCCAGCAGCCACCACCTACAGGGGGCCTTCGTCAATGAGCAGTTCTTC. The encoded protein is CASSHHLQGAFVNEQFF.

The CDR3 reads CASSEGYGGNTIYF. CDR3 bases: TGTGCCAGCAGTGAAGGTTATGGTGGAAACACCATATATTTT. The chain has TRBV6-1 and TRBJ1-3; no clear D gene. The V gene lost 1 base and the J gene lost 3 bases, with 7 bases spanning the gap. The CDR3 has 14 residues. Germline lookup yields CDR1 MNHNS and CDR2 SASEGT.

The rearrangement uses TRBV4-2 and TRBJ2-1, with D hard to call. The germline V gene has CDR1 LGHNA and CDR2 YNFKEQ. The CDR3 spans 11 residues. Trimming cost V 4 bases and J 8 bases, with 6 bases left between them. The CDR3 sequence: CASSLYYEQFF. The CDR3 DNA reads TGTGCCAGCAGCCTTTACTATGAGCAGTTCTTC.

The genes are TRBV15 and TRBJ1-4; D might be TRBD1 (6 bases). Trimming removed 3 bases at V and 2 bases at J, with 13 bases between. Per the germline V gene, CDR1 is LNHNV and CDR2 is YYDKDF (reference sequence). This CDR3 comprises 16 residues. The CDR3 here is CATSRNRAPTNEKLFF. CDR3 in DNA: TGTGCCACCAGCAGGAACAGGGCCCCCACTAATGAAAAACTGTTTTTT.

This chain connects TRBV20-1 to TRBJ2-1; D ambiguous. Germline CDR1 and CDR2: DFQATT and SNEGSKA (reference sequence). V was trimmed by 4 bases and J by 4 bases, leaving 2 bases between them. The CDR3 has 10 residues. CDR3: CSAIYNEQFF. CDR3 DNA sequence: TGCAGTGCTATATACAATGAGCAGTTCTTC.

The rearrangement joins TRBV9 to TRBJ2-1; TRBD1 agrees at 7 bases. Looked up from germline, CDR1 is SGDLS and CDR2 is YYNGEE. Trimming removed 0 bases from V and 0 bases from J; junction bases left unmatched: 6. This CDR3 is built from 17 residues. The CDR3 bases are TGTGCCAGCAGCGTAGTGACAGGGAAGAGCTCCTACAATGAGCAGTTCTTC. Amino acids: CASSVVTGKSSYNEQFF.

CDR3 DNA: TGTGCCAGCAGCTTAGCCCCACAAGAGACCCAGTACTTC. Translation gives CASSLAPQETQYF. The gene calls are TRBV7-9 and TRBJ2-5; no clear D. V shed 0 bases and J shed 2 bases, with 4 bases lying between them. Germline V lookup: CDR1 SEHNR, CDR2 FQNEAQ (reference sequence). The CDR3 is 13 amino acids.

V usage is TRBV4-2 and J usage is TRBJ1-2; 7 bases agree with TRBD1. The CDR3 covers 15 residues. Germline assignment: CDR1 LGHNA and CDR2 YNFKEQ. Trimming cost V 4 bases and J 3 bases; bases outside gene matches: 8. The CDR3 DNA reads TGTGCCAGCAGCCGTGAAAGGACAGGTGACTATGGCTACACCTTC. Translated: CASSRERTGDYGYTF.

J is TRBJ2-5 and V is TRBV6-2 or TRBV6-3; 9 positions agree with TRBD2. This CDR3 region has 17 residues. V shed 5 bases and J 0 bases; nucleotides not matched to a gene: 10. Germline V gene data show CDR1 as MNHEY and CDR2 as SVGEGT. For the CDR3, the DNA is TGTGCCAGCAGTCGCCCTCGAGGACTAGCGAACCAAGAGACCCAGTACTTC. Protein product: CASSRPRGLANQETQYF.

The V and J genes are TRBV27 and TRBJ1-4; 10 bases are a match to TRBD1. With V trimmed by 5 bases and J by 2 bases, 5 bases remained unmatched. The length of the CDR3 is 16 residues. The V gene's germline CDR1 is MNHEY and CDR2 SMNVEV (reference sequence). The CDR3 loop is CASSERQGATNEKLFF. In DNA, the CDR3 is TGTGCCAGCAGTGAAAGACAGGGGGCCACTAATGAAAAACTGTTTTTT.

The chain carries TRBV13 and TRBJ2-3, with D unresolved. V was clipped by 0 bases and J by 2 bases, with 15 bases between them. Germline V gives CDR1 PRHDT, CDR2 FYEKMQ (reference sequence). This CDR3 region has 17 residues. The CDR3 spells CASSLGSAGMYTDTQYF. Written as DNA, the CDR3 is TGTGCCAGCAGCTTAGGCTCGGCAGGAATGTACACAGATACGCAGTATTTT.

This chain uses TRBV30 with TRBJ1-2; 8 positions match TRBD1. Per germline, CDR1 GTSNPN and CDR2 SVGIG (reference sequence). With 1 base clipped from V and 5 bases from J, the junction kept 9 bases outside the gene matches. CDR3 length: 15 residues. CDR3 sequence reads: CAWSAPDRGRYGYTF. CDR3 nucleotides: TGTGCCTGGAGTGCCCCAGACAGGGGTCGGTATGGCTACACCTTC.

V is TRBV28 and J is TRBJ2-1, with 7 bases identical to TRBD2. CDR1 is MDHEN and CDR2 is SYDVKM in the germline V gene. The J segment lost 8 bases and the V segment lost 3 bases, leaving 7 bases of the junction unmatched. This CDR3 has 14 amino acids. CDR3 coding DNA: TGTGCCAGCAGTTTTCCCTCGGCGGGAGATGAGCAGTTCTTC. It codes for CASSFPSAGDEQFF.

The V and J genes are TRBV4-2 and TRBJ2-2, with 12 bases fitting TRBD2. Germline loops: CDR1 LGHNA, CDR2 YNFKEQ. This CDR3 contains 17 residues. Trimming at V came to 0 bases and at J to 6 bases, leaving 5 bases not matched to a gene. CDR3 in amino acids: CASSQEPSSGGAGELFF. The CDR3 nucleotides read TGTGCCAGCAGCCAAGAGCCTTCTAGCGGGGGGGCCGGGGAGCTGTTTTTT.

The rearrangement uses TRBV14 and TRBJ2-5, with D uncertain. Germline CDR1 and CDR2: SGHDN and FVKESK. The CDR3 totals 14 residues. Trimming stripped 0 bases from V and 1 base from J, with 6 bases between. As DNA, the CDR3 is TGTGCCAGCAGCCAAGATTTGGCCCAAGAGACCCAGTACTTC. As protein: CASSQDLAQETQYF.